A selection of T cell receptor beta chains follows, all from one sample in a study of CD8 T cells in Susac syndrome. A single record per CDR3 protein comes from TCRdb applying MiXCR to the immunoSEQ multiplex PCR reads. The data show about 200,000 distinct CDR3 sequences, about 95% seen once. Material for sequencing was CD4+ T cells from PBMCs. These receptors were collected from a human donor with multiple sclerosis. The CDR3 runs from the conserved cysteine through the conserved F or W.

TRBV29-1	CRRGSPSGRAANTGELFF
TRBV28	CASSPGLARTEAFF
TRBV27	CASRISPLSYNEQFF
TRBV18	CASSRRDVEDTQYF
TRBV20-1	CSAKPGAQETQYF
TRBV20-1	CSVLSNTGELFF
TRBV18	CASSRGAGGFEGTEAFF
TRBV14	CASSQRDNYDGQYF
TRBV15	CATSRDRSGQETQYF
TRBV20-1	CSARRGGLREKLFF
TRBV3-1	CASSPPLAGLTYEQYF
TRBV24-1	CATSERRLETQYF
TRBV30	CAWSVSGASGQFF
TRBV5-4	CASSRAGGKTYNEQFF
TRBV20-1	CSARDSYSYNEQFF
TRBV4-1	CASSQLLGLAGVRTGELFF
TRBV18	CASSPMESGAILNEQFF
TRBV20-1	CSAEGGRGDDEQFF
TRBV12-3/TRBV12-4	CASSLAGRLGNTEAFF
TRBV2	CASSAQPAGYNEQFF
TRBV9	CASSAYSGRFYNEQFF
TRBV7-2	CASSFLGRVGSPLHF